Presented here are 4 T cell receptor beta chains from one specimen sequenced in a study of cytomegalovirus exposure and HLA in healthy donors. The repertoire was sequenced with immunoSEQ multiplex PCR; TCRdb's copy has only in-frame clones and lacks some. Seen here are 150,000 to 200,000 clones, almost 85% observed once, and the top ten hold roughly a tenth. Sequencing was carried out using PBMCs. All receptors come from a man younger than 45 in good health and CMV-seropositive.

This clone came up once. This chain joins TRBV7-8 and TRBJ2-3; TRBD2 matches 10 bases. CDR3 length: 15 residues. Germline values: CDR1 SGHVS, CDR2 FQNEAQ. Unmatched junction bases numbered 6, after V lost 4 bases and J lost 5 bases. The CDR3 reads CASSSTTSGIDTQYF. The DNA of the CDR3 is TGTGCCAGCAGCTCTACCACTAGCGGGATAGATACGCAGTATTTT.

This clone was observed a handful of times. This chain connects TRBV7-9 to TRBJ2-3; TRBD1 matches at 8 bases. Per the germline V gene, CDR1 is SEHNR and CDR2 is FQNEAQ (reference sequence). The length of the CDR3 is 14 residues. The ends lost 2 bases at V and 4 bases at J; junction bases unmatched: 2. CDR3 protein: CASSLLQGADTQYF. CDR3 DNA sequence: TGTGCCAGCAGCTTACTACAGGGGGCAGATACGCAGTATTTT.

The chain combines TRBV11-2 with TRBJ1-4; 7 bases match TRBD1. Germline CDR1 and CDR2: SGHAT and FQNNGV. The CDR3 is 14 amino acids. V was pared by 1 base and J by 8 bases, with 4 bases of the junction left unmatched. The CDR3 region has the DNA TGTGCCAGCAGCTTAGGACAGGGTGGGGAAAAACTGTTTTTT. Protein sequence: CASSLGQGGEKLFF. Based on the CDR3 plus reference TRBV11-2 and TRBJ1-4, the full variable domain is EAGVAQSPRYKIIEKRQSVAFWCNPISGHATLYWYQQILGQGPKLLIQFQNNGVVDDSQLPKDRFSAERLKGVDSTLKIQPAKLEDSAVYLCASSLGQGGEKLFFGSGTQLSVL.

The CDR3 loop is CATSSLGIGSGTYNEQFF. The DNA of the CDR3 is TGTGCCACCAGCAGTCTAGGGATCGGGTCAGGGACCTACAATGAGCAGTTCTTC. The V gene is TRBV15, the J gene TRBJ2-1; maybe TRBD1 (5 bases). Trimming pared 3 bases from V and 2 bases from J, leaving 20 bases between. The CDR3 consists of 18 residues. The germline CDR1 and CDR2 sequences are LNHNV and YYDKDF (reference sequence).